The 20 T cell receptor beta chains in this list originate from one sample, sequenced in a study of shared clonotypes between healthy human individuals. Clones were sequenced by immunoSEQ multiplex PCR, and TCRdb holds only the in-frame ones, with some missing. The data contain around 990,000 clones, approximately 75% of them singletons. Sequenced material: memory CD4+ T cells from PBMCs. Subset here: CD45RA-negative fraction. The receptors were gathered from a man aged 18 to 29 in good health. Some clones in this sample may be carry-over from other donors' samples.

The chain couples TRBV6-1 to TRBJ2-1; D may be TRBD1 (6 bases). V was trimmed by 0 bases and J by 4 bases, leaving 13 bases between them. Per germline, CDR1 MNHNS and CDR2 SASEGT. The CDR3 sequence is 16 residues long. DNA of the CDR3: TGTGCCAGCAGTGAAGCTCTGACAGGTTCTTACAATGAGCAGTTCTTC. This encodes CASSEALTGSYNEQFF.

The chain has TRBV19 and TRBJ2-3, with D unclear. Trimming removed 1 base at V and 2 bases at J, with 7 bases between. Germline V gene data show CDR1 as LNHDA and CDR2 as SQIVND (reference sequence). The CDR3 sequence is 14 residues long. The CDR3 DNA reads as TGTGCCAGTAGTATAGTAACAGACACAGATACGCAGTATTTT. Translating gives CASSIVTDTDTQYF.

This sequence joins TRBV5-4 and TRBJ2-1; 10 bases align to TRBD1. This CDR3 contains 15 residues. The germline V gene encodes CDR1 SGHNT and CDR2 YYREEE (reference sequence). The V and J ends lost 3 bases and 4 bases, in that order; junction bases with no gene match: 4. This CDR3 reads CASSSGQGNYNEQFF. CDR3 nucleotides: TGTGCCAGCAGCTCGGGACAGGGGAATTACAATGAGCAGTTCTTC. Based on the CDR3 plus reference TRBV5-4 and TRBJ2-1, the full variable domain is ETGVTQSPTHLIKTRGQQVTLRCSSQSGHNTVSWYQQALGQGPQFIFQYYREEENGRGNFPPRFSGLQFPNYSSELNVNALELDDSALYLCASSSGQGNYNEQFFGPGTRLTVL.

This clone was found many times. DNA for the CDR3: TGTGCCAGCAGCGCAACGATTGGGGATGGAAACATTCAGTACTTC. Translating it yields CASSATIGDGNIQYF. The chain is built from TRBV9 and TRBJ2-4, with D uncertain. V lost 3 bases to trimming and J lost 6 bases, with 16 bases between them. Germline loops: CDR1 SGDLS, CDR2 YYNGEE. The CDR3 totals 15 residues.

The rearrangement links TRBV4-2 to TRBJ1-2; 7 bases line up with TRBD1. CDR1 is LGHNA and CDR2 is YNFKEQ in the germline V gene. This CDR3 has 14 residues. V gave up 6 bases and J gave up 8 bases; unmatched junction bases: 12. The CDR3 is CASRLLRDSKGYTF. The CDR3 region has the DNA TGTGCCAGCAGACTCCTCCGGGACAGTAAGGGCTACACCTTC.

This clone was observed a handful of times. The CDR3 protein is CASSYSGTTGNTIYF. CDR3 DNA sequence: TGTGCCAGCAGTTACTCCGGGACAACTGGAAACACCATATATTTT. The rearrangement links TRBV6-5 to TRBJ1-3, with a tentative D call TRBD1 (6 bases). CDR3 size: 15 residues. The V end was cut by 0 bases, the J end by 2 bases, with 8 bases between. The germline gives CDR1 MNHEY, CDR2 SVGAGI.

V and J are TRBV5-1 and TRBJ2-3, with D possibly TRBD2 on 5 matching bases. Looked up from germline, CDR1 is SGHRS and CDR2 is YFSETQ. There are 15 residues in the CDR3. V lost 1 base to trimming and J lost 2 bases, with 11 bases between them. DNA of the CDR3: TGCGCCAGCAGCTTGAGCTTCGGGAACACAGATACGCAGTATTTT. Its translation: CASSLSFGNTDTQYF.

This chain uses TRBV6-5 with TRBJ2-1; no reliable D call. V gave up 4 bases and J gave up 5 bases, with 9 bases separating them. Germline loops: CDR1 MNHEY, CDR2 SVGAGI. CDR3 size: 13 residues. The CDR3 sequence: CASSSESDNEQFF. CDR3 nucleotide sequence: TGTGCCAGCAGTTCCGAGTCCGACAATGAGCAGTTCTTC.

This clone turned up a few times. The chain links TRBV5-1 to TRBJ2-5; TRBD1 aligns across 7 bases. Germline loops: CDR1 SGHRS, CDR2 YFSETQ. Trimming took 0 bases from V and 0 from J; bases not matched to a gene: 2. The CDR3 spans 15 residues. CDR3 DNA: TGCGCCAGCAGCTTGGGGGGACAGTACCAAGAGACCCAGTACTTC. Translation gives CASSLGGQYQETQYF.

This clone appeared a single time. Here the CDR3 reads CASSYSIRDYGYTF. CDR3 nucleotides: TGTGCCAGCAGTTACTCGATTAGGGACTATGGCTACACCTTC. This rearrangement joins TRBV6-5 to TRBJ1-2; D ambiguous. V was pared by 0 bases and J by 3 bases, with 8 bases between. The V gene's germline CDR1 is MNHEY and CDR2 SVGAGI. The CDR3 covers 14 residues.

This CDR3 is CAWSFPGTGGELGYTF. In DNA, the CDR3 is TGTGCCTGGAGTTTCCCCGGGACAGGGGGCGAACTAGGCTACACCTTC. The chain has TRBV30 and TRBJ1-2; the match to TRBD1 covers 12 bases. The CDR3 loop spans 16 amino acids. With V trimmed by 2 bases and J by 8 bases, 12 bases remained unmatched. Germline CDR1 GTSNPN, CDR2 SVGIG (reference sequence).

The chain joins TRBV6-1 to TRBJ1-2, with D unclear. CDR3 size: 13 residues. CDR1 is MNHNS, CDR2 SASEGT, per germline. Trimming shortened V by 0 bases and J by 10 bases, and 12 bases separated the two germline ends. CDR3 nucleotide sequence: TGTGCCAGCAGTGAAGCGCTTTTGGGTGTCTACACCTTC. Encoded protein: CASSEALLGVYTF.

V usage is TRBV2 and J usage is TRBJ2-5; 7 bases line up with TRBD2. Trimming removed 6 bases from V and 7 bases from J; junction bases left unmatched: 11. There are 14 residues in the CDR3. Germline V lookup: CDR1 SNHLY, CDR2 FYNNEI. This CDR3 reads CASSSTGGVMTQYF. CDR3 DNA: TGTGCCAGCAGCAGTACTGGGGGGGTGATGACCCAGTACTTC.

V and J are TRBV4-1 and TRBJ1-2; no firm D call. The V end lost 1 base, the J end lost 4 bases, and 16 bases lay between the germline ends. The CDR3 contains 16 residues. Germline assignment: CDR1 MGHRA and CDR2 YSYEKL. The CDR3 is CASSQGPPRNLYGYTF. CDR3 bases: TGCGCCAGCAGCCAAGGGCCGCCACGCAACCTCTATGGCTACACCTTC.

The J gene is TRBJ2-7, the V gene TRBV6-5; 7 bases map to TRBD1. With V trimmed by 6 bases and J by 4 bases, 6 bases remained unmatched. The CDR3 has 13 residues. Germline assignment: CDR1 MNHEY and CDR2 SVGAGI. CDR3 in amino acids: CASRGQKGYEQYF. The CDR3 coding sequence is TGTGCCAGCAGGGGACAGAAAGGTTACGAGCAGTACTTC.

This clone was counted a single time. The chain combines TRBV30 with TRBJ2-7; D ambiguous. This CDR3 has 11 residues. Trimming stripped 5 bases from V and 1 base from J, with 6 bases between. Germline V gives CDR1 GTSNPN, CDR2 SVGIG (reference sequence). In nucleotides, the CDR3 is TGTGCCTGGTCCTTTTCCTACGAGCAGTACTTC. It specifies CAWSFSYEQYF. Looking up the rest from reference TRBV30 and TRBJ2-7 gives the full variable domain: SQTIHQWPATLVQPVGSPLSLECTVEGTSNPNLYWYRQAAGRGLQLLFYSVGIGQISSEVPQNLSASRPQDRQFILSSKKLLLSDSGFYLCAWSFSYEQYFGPGTRLTVT.

The rearrangement uses TRBV28 and TRBJ2-5; the match to TRBD2 covers 8 bases. The V segment lost 6 bases and the J segment 5 bases; nucleotides outside the gene matches: 14. CDR3 length: 16 residues. Germline CDR1 MDHEN, CDR2 SYDVKM. CDR3 sequence reads: CASSPGTRFPWETQYF. The CDR3 nucleotides read TGTGCCAGCAGCCCCGGGACTAGATTCCCGTGGGAGACCCAGTACTTC. Based on the CDR3 plus reference TRBV28 and TRBJ2-5, the full variable domain is DVKVTQSSRYLVKRTGEKVFLECVQDMDHENMFWYRQDPGLGLRLIYFSYDVKMKEKGDIPEGYSVSREKKERFSLILESASTNQTSMYLCASSPGTRFPWETQYFGPGTRLLVL.

The chain is built from TRBV5-7 and TRBJ1-1, with 7 bases fitting TRBD1. TRBV5-7 is placed among ORFs of uncertain function. Trimming cost V 0 bases and J 2 bases; bases outside gene matches: 10. The CDR3 runs 17 residues. The CDR3 DNA reads as TGTGCCAGCAGCTTGGGTGATGGTAGGACAGGAAACACTGAAGCTTTCTTT. It specifies CASSLGDGRTGNTEAFF.

This clone occurred many times. The rearrangement links TRBV30 to TRBJ1-3; D uncertain. Trimming pared 4 bases from V and 0 bases from J, leaving 7 bases between. This CDR3 is built from 13 residues. CDR1 and CDR2 (germline): GTSNPN, SVGIG (reference sequence). CDR3 bases: TGTGCCTGGAAGCACCACTCTGGAAACACCATATATTTT. Its translation is CAWKHHSGNTIYF.

There are a few counts of this clone. This chain links TRBV6-5 with TRBJ1-1; 10 bases line up with TRBD1. V was pared by 0 bases and J by 14 bases, with 3 bases of the junction left unmatched. The CDR3 has 12 residues. The germline CDR1 and CDR2 sequences are MNHEY and SVGAGI. This CDR3 reads CASSYSGTGEFF. In nucleotides, the CDR3 is TGTGCCAGCAGTTACTCCGGGACAGGGGAATTCTTT.